This entry is about one T cell receptor beta chain. Its antigen remains unknown. This sample is part of a study of cytomegalovirus exposure and HLA in healthy donors. Whole-study results and caveats: Some public TCRs appeared in many individuals, while most sequences were rare. CMV antigen specificity was confirmed in vitro for a few CMV-associated chains.

V shed 7 bases and J shed 7 bases, with 17 bases lying between them. Germline-derived CDR1 and CDR2 are MNHEY and SVGAGI. The CDR3 contains 14 residues. Sequenced by immunoSEQ multiplex PCR; TCRdb stores in-frame clones only, minus some. Here the sample spans some 150,000 clones, about 89% being singletons. This receptor was taken from a man aged 18-30 years in good health and CMV-seropositive. The V and J genes are TRBV6-5 and TRBJ2-1, with a possible D match to TRBD2 (6 bases). Material for sequencing was PBMCs. The CDR3 DNA reads TGTGCCAGCACCCTCTCCGGGGGTGAAAATGAGCAGTTCTTC. This encodes CASTLSGGENEQFF.